This T cell receptor beta chain was captured by sequencing in a study of B cell selection in AIRE deficiency. Sorted regulatory T cells were CD4-positive, CD25-high and CD127-low or negative. The protocol was immunoSEQ multiplex PCR, while the TCRdb copy is restricted to in-frame clones and leaves out a portion. This sample yields 1,500 to 2,000 clones, of which 80% to 85% are seen a single time; around 1.7% belongs to the top ten. Germline values: CDR1 WNHNN, CDR2 SYGVQD (reference sequence). This CDR3 is 14 amino acids long. Trimming took 0 bases from V and 4 from J, leaving 7 bases between them. In this sample, this clone turned up a few times.

The gene calls are TRBV10-1 and TRBJ2-4, with D possibly TRBD1 on 6 matching bases. Sequenced input: CD4+CD25+ Tregs sorted from PBMCs. This receptor was taken from a human donor in good health. The CDR3 DNA sequence: TGCGCCAGCAGTGAGTCAGGGGGAAAAAACATTCAGTACTTC. It encodes CASSESGGKNIQYF.